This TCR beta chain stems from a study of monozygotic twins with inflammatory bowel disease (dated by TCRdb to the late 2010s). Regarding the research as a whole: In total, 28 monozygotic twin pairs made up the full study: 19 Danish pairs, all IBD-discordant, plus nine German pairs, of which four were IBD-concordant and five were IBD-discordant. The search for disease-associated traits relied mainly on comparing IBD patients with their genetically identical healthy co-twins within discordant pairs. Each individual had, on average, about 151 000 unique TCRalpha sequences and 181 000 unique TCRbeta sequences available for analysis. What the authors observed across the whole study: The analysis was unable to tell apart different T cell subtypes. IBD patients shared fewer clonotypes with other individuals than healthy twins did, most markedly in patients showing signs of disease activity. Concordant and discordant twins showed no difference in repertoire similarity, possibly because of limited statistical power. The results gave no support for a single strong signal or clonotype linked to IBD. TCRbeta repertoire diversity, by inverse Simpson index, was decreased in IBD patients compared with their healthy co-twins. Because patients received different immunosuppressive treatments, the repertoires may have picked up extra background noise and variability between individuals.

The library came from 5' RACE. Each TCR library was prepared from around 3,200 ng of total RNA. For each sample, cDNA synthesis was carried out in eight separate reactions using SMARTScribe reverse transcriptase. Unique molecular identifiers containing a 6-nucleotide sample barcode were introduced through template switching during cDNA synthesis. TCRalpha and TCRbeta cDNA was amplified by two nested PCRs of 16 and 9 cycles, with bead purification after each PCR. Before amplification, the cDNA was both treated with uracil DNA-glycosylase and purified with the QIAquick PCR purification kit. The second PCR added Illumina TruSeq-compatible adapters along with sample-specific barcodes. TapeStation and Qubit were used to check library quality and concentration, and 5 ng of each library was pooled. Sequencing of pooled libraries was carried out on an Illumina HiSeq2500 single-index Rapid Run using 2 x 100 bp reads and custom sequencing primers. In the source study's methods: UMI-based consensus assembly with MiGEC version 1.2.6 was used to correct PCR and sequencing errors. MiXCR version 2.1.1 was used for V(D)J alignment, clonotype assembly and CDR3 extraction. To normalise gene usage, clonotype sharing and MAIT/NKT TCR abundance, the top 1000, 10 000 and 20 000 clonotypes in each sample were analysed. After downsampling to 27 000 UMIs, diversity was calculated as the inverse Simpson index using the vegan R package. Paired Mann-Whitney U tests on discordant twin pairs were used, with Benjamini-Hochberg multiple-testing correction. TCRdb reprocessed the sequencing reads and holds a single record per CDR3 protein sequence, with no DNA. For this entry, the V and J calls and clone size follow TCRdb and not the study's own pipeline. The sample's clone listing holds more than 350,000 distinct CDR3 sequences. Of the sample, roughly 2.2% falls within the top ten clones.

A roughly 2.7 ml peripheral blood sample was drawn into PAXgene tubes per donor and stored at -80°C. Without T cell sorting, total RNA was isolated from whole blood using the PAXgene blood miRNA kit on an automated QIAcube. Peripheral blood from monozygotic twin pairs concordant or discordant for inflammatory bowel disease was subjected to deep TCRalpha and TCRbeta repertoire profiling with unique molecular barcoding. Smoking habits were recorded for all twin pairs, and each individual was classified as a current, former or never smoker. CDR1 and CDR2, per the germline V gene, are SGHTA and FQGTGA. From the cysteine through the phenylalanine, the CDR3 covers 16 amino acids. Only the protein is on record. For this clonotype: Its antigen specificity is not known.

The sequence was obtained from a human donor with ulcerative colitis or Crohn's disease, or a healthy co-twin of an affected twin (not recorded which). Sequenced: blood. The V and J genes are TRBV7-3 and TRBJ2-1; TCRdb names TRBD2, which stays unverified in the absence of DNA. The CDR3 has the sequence CASSLTTPDIARVRFF.